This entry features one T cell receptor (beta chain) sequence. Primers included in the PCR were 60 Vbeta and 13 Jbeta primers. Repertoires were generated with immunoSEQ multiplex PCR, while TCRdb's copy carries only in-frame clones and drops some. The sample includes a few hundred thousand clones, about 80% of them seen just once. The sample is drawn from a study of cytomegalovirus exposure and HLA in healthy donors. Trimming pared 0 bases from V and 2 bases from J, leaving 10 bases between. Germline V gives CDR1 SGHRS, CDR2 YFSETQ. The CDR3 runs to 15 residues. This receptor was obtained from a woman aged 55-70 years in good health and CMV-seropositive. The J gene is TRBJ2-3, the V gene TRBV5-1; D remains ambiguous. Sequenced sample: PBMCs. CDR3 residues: CASSLVPEFTDTQYF. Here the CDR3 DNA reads TGCGCCAGCAGCTTGGTGCCGGAGTTCACAGATACGCAGTATTTT.